This T cell receptor beta chain emerged from a study of T cell changes during pregnancy in multiple sclerosis (dated by TCRdb to between 2018 and 2020). Concerning the study at large: The study looked at changes in the T cell repertoire across pregnancy in women with multiple sclerosis.

Germline trimming amounts to 2 bases on V and 8 bases on J, with 6 as the count of junction bases outside the gene matches. The germline V gene encodes CDR1 MRHNA and CDR2 SNTAGT. Taken from cysteine to phenylalanine, the CDR3 has 14 residues. The retained sequence is limited to the CDR3, 42 bases, with the frame set at the first base. Libraries came from the immunoSEQ multiplex PCR assay. This is the immuneACCESS table as TCRdb keeps it, with only in-frame sequences that have V and J called. A part of the clones is gone; compared with another copy, unresolved V genes explain less than half, and the rest is unexplained. In all, the sample holds over 90,000 clones, and almost 95% of those were seen once. The ten largest clones capture 0.9% to 0.95% of the sample. As for this clone: The specificity of this receptor is unknown. No clone much larger than this one lies a single base away; base qualities are absent.

This TCR derives from a female donor with multiple sclerosis, enrolled in a pregnancy study. Here the sequenced sample was peripheral blood, taken after pregnancy. The rearrangement joined TRBV6-4 to TRBJ1-2; 9 bases in the middle match TRBD1. Here is the DNA: TGTGCCAGCAGTGACCCTCAGACAGGGGGAGGCTACACCTTC. The encoded protein is CASSDPQTGGGYTF.